This T cell receptor (beta chain) emerged from a study of cytomegalovirus exposure and HLA in healthy donors. Findings and caveats of the study: In a later analysis, TCR beta V- and J-gene trimming showed a link to a missense DCLRE1C variant. Earlier analysis found most TCR beta V segments productive about 87% or about 30% of the time.

The study ran its PCR with 60 Vbeta and 13 Jbeta primers. Profiling relied on immunoSEQ multiplex PCR, and the TCRdb table lists in-frame clones only, not all of them. The sample yields 120,000 or so clones, nearly 80% seen once. Germline V gives CDR1 MNHEY, CDR2 SMNVEV (reference sequence). With 7 bases removed from V and 5 bases from J, the gap between germline ends came to 13 bases. The CDR3 consists of 13 residues. About this clone: The antigen is not known.

This rearrangement joins TRBV27 to TRBJ2-3, with a weak D call TRBD1 (7 bases). The sample consisted of PBMCs. This clonotype originated in a woman aged 40 to 50 in good health and CMV-seronegative. The CDR3 DNA reads TGTGCCAGCACTGGCAGGGGGGAAGATACGCAGTATTTT. This gives the protein CASTGRGEDTQYF.